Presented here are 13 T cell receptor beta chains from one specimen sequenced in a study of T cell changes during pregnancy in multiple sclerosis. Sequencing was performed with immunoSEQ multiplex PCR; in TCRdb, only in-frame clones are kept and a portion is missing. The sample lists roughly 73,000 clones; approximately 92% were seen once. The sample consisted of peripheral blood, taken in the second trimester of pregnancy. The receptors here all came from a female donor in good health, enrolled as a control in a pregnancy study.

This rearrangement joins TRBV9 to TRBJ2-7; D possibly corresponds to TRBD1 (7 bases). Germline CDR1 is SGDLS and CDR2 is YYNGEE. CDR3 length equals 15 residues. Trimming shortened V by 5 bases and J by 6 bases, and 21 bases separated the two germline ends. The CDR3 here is CASSRGPFTGVEQYF. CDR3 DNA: TGTGCCAGCAGTCGGGGGCCCTTCACAGGGGTCGAGCAGTACTTC. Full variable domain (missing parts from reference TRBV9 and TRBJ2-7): DSGVTQTPKHLITATGQRVTLRCSPRSGDLSVYWYQQSLDQGLQFLIQYYNGEERAKGNILERFSAQQFPDLHSELNLSSLELGDSALYFCASSRGPFTGVEQYFGPGTRLTVT.

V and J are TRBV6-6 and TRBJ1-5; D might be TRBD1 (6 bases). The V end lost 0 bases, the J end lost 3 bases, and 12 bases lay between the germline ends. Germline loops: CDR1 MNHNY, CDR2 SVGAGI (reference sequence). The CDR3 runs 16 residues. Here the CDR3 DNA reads TGTGCCAGCAGTTACTCGAGCGGACAGTACAATCAGCCCCAGCATTTT. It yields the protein CASSYSSGQYNQPQHF.

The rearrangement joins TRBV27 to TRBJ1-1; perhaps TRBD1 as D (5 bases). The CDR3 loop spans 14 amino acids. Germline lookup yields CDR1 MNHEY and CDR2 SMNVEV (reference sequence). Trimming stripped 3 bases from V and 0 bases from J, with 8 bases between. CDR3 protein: CASSFGQLNTEAFF. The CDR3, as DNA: TGTGCCAGCAGTTTTGGACAACTGAACACTGAAGCTTTCTTT.

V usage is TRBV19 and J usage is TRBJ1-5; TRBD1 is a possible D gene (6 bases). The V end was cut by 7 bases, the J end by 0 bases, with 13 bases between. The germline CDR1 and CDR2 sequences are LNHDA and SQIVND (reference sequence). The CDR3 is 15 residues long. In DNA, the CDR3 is TGTGCCAGTATCAGTACAGGGTATAGCAATCAGCCCCAGCATTTT. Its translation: CASISTGYSNQPQHF.

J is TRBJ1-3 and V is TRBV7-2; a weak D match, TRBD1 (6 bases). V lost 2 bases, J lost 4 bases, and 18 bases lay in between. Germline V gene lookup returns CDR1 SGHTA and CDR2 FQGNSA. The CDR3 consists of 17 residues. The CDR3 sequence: CASSLKAAGAYGNTIYF. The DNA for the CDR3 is TGTGCCAGCAGCTTAAAGGCGGCAGGGGCTTACGGAAACACCATATATTTT.

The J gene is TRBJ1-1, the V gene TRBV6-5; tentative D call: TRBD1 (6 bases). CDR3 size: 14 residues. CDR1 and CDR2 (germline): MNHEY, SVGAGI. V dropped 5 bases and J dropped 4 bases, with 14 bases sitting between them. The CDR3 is CASSVGARGTEAFF. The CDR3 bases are TGTGCCAGCAGTGTGGGGGCGCGTGGCACTGAAGCTTTCTTT.

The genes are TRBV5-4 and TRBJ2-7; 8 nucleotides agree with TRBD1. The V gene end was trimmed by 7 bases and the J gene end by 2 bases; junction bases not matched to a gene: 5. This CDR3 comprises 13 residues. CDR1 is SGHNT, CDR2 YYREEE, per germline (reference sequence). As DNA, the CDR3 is TGTGCCAGCGGCGGACAGGGCACCTACGAGCAGTACTTC. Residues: CASGGQGTYEQYF.

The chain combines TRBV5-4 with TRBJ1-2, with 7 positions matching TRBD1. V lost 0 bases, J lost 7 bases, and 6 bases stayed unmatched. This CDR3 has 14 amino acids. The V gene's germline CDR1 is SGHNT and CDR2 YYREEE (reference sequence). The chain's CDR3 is CASSLGQGLGGYTF. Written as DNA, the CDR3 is TGTGCCAGCAGCTTGGGACAGGGCTTAGGTGGCTACACCTTC.

The CDR3 nucleotides are TGTGCCAGCAGCTTAAGCGCGATAGCTCTCTATGAGCAGTTCTTC. It translates to CASSLSAIALYEQFF. The V gene is TRBV7-9, the J gene TRBJ2-1, with unresolved D. The CDR3 is 15 residues long. V gave up 2 bases and J gave up 8 bases, with 16 bases separating them. Germline V gene sequence: CDR1 SEHNR, CDR2 FQNEAQ (reference sequence).

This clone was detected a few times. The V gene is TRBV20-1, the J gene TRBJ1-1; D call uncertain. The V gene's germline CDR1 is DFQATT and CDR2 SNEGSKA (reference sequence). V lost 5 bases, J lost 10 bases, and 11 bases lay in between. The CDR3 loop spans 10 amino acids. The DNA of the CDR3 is TGCAGTGCTCTCGGGGTGGGAGCTTTCTTT. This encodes CSALGVGAFF.

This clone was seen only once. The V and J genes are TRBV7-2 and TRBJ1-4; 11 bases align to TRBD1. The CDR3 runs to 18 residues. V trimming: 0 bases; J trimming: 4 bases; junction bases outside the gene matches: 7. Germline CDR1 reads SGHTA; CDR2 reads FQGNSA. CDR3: CASSLALGQGGNNEKLFF. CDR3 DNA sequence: TGTGCCAGCAGCTTAGCATTGGGACAGGGGGGGAATAATGAAAAACTGTTTTTT.

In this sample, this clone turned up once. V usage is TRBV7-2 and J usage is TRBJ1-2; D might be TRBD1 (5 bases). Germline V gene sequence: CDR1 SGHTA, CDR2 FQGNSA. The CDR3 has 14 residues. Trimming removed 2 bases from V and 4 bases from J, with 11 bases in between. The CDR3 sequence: CASSLWGETYGYTF. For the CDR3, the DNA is TGTGCCAGCAGCTTATGGGGGGAGACCTATGGCTACACCTTC.

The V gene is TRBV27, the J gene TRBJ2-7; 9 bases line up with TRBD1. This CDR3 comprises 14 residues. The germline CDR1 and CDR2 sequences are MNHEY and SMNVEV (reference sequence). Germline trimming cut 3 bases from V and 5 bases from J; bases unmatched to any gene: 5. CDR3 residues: CASSFGQGRDEQYF. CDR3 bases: TGTGCCAGCAGTTTCGGACAGGGGAGGGACGAGCAGTACTTC.